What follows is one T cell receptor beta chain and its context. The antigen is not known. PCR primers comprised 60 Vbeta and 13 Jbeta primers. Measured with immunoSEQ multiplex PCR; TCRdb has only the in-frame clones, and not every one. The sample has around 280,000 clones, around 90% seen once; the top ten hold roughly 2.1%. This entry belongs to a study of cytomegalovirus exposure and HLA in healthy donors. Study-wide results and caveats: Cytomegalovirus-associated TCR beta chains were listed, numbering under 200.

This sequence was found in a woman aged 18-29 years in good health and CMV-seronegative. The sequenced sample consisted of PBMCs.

The CDR3 spells CASSERAGMNTGELFF. CDR3 bases: TGTGCCAGCAGCGAACGAGCGGGGATGAACACCGGGGAGCTGTTTTTT. The genes are TRBV9 and TRBJ2-2; 7 bases match TRBD2. CDR1 is SGDLS, CDR2 YYNGEE, per germline. Germline trimming cut 3 bases from V and 1 base from J; bases unmatched to any gene: 6. The CDR3 runs to 16 residues.